This T cell receptor beta chain emerged from a study of OX40 agonist ivuxolimab in advanced cancers. V was cut by 2 bases and J by 1 base, with 6 bases left in between. Germline CDR1 is SGHRS and CDR2 is YFSETQ. There are 13 residues in the CDR3. Data came from immunoSEQ multiplex PCR; TCRdb stores just in-frame clones and leaves some out. The repertoire consists of tens of thousands of clones, with approximately 89% occurring once and the leading ten covering 18%. Turning to this clone: At the DNA level, this CDR3 is encoded by other sequences in the same sample as well.

The sequence was collected from an adult with an advanced solid tumor such as melanoma, head and neck, liver or kidney cancer. J is TRBJ1-1 and V is TRBV5-1; D call uncertain. Sequenced material: CD4+ or CD8+ T cells sorted from blood, taken in a trial of the OX40 agonist ivuxolimab. CDR3 in amino acids: CASSLDENTEAFF. CDR3 DNA: TGCGCCAGCAGCTTAGACGAGAACACTGAAGCTTTCTTT.